One T cell receptor (beta chain) is described in this entry. A read error may produce the germline difference seen at one junction end. The sample has other DNA sequences that encode this CDR3 too. This sample is drawn from a study of blood T cell repertoires in COVID-19. Study details: Samples representing acute and convalescent COVID-19 were sourced from the United States, Italy and Spain. Nucleic acid was either cDNA or gDNA, and it came from T cells, B-cell-depleted T cells, or PBMCs.

CDR3 length: 15 residues. Germline CDR1 is SGHAT and CDR2 is FQNNGV. Original analysis: Estimates of nucleated cell counts were drawn from the amplification of reference gene primers. TCRdb's copy holds only in-frame clones and misses some; the assay was immunoSEQ multiplex PCR. V, J and clone size derive from that table, while D and trimming were established from the DNA sequence. The sample has under 200,000 clones, 85% to 90% seen once. The sequencing sample was made of peripheral blood. This TCR derives from a man aged 50-60 years who had recovered from COVID-19. The rearrangement uses TRBV11-2 and TRBJ2-3, with 11 bases identical to TRBD2. CDR3: CASSFLAGGTDTQYF. In nucleotides, the CDR3 is TGTGCCAGCAGCTTTCTAGCGGGGGGCACCGATACGCAGTATTTT.